This T cell receptor (beta chain) stems from a study of blood T cell repertoires in COVID-19 (dated by TCRdb to 2020 to 2022). In the study overall: Collaborator samples came from the United States, Italy and Spain and covered acute and convalescent phases of COVID-19. The prospective study material was composed of cDNA or gDNA derived from T cells, B-cell-depleted T cells, or PBMCs. Deeply sampled blood TCRbeta repertoires from subjects exposed to, actively infected with, or recovered from COVID-19 were included in the dataset. A freely available public database, intended as a resource for researchers studying the immune response to SARS-CoV-2, is where the repertoires were released. Samples were obtained from the ongoing ImmuneRACE study (first 160 participants) and from some 1,300 subjects provided by 6 global collaborators. The sample metadata nearly always contained a de-identified subject ID, COVID-19 status, age in years and sex. Where HLA class I and class II types were available, the types were taken from metadata supplied by the sample provider, not from assay-based typing. The research as a whole found: How much clinical and demographic metadata was included differed by source and by participant, and the metadata was provided uncurated.

One collaborating source in Seattle enrolled patients while the patients were actively infected and followed the patients over time throughout the course of disease. Collaborating institutions collected whole blood in K2EDTA tubes following their own protocols. For TCRbeta analysis, collaborator samples were shipped as frozen whole blood, as isolated PBMCs, or as DNA extracted from either sample type. With respect to this clone: Its antigen is currently not known. No base quality values were provided; no much bigger clone lies one nucleotide off.

The immunoSEQ Assay, a bias-controlled multiplex PCR, was used to amplify TCRbeta CDR3 regions from genomic DNA. The original methods were these. Within the assay, amplification of reference gene primers was used to estimate how many nucleated cells each sample contained. To quantify the absolute abundance of each unique TCRbeta CDR3 rearrangement, sequence reads were collapsed and filtered. For each sample, productive Simpson clonality was calculated as the square root of Simpson's diversity index across productive rearrangements. The table was pulled from immuneACCESS by TCRdb, which kept in-frame rearrangements only. Such tables lose some clones; where checked, under half of the loss comes from unresolved V genes, and the rest has no known cause. V, J and clone size reflect that table, while D and trimming were determined from the DNA. The sample table records hundreds of thousands of clones; about nine tenths of these occur just once. Around 10% of the sample lies in the top ten.

The clonotype originates from a woman in her 30s with COVID-19, enrolled during active disease. The sequenced sample consisted of peripheral blood.

The DNA reads as follows: TGTGCCAGCAGAGGACAGGGATTCTACGAGCAGTACTTC. It codes for CASRGQGFYEQYF. Recombination joined TRBV12-3 or TRBV12-4 with TRBJ2-7; 8 bases in the junction line up with TRBD1. Trimming removed 6 bases from V and 3 bases from J; the gene matches leave 4 bases unexplained. From the cysteine up to the phenylalanine, the CDR3 has a length of 13 residues. CDR3 DNA is the only sequence kept; it has 39 bases, read in frame from the first base.